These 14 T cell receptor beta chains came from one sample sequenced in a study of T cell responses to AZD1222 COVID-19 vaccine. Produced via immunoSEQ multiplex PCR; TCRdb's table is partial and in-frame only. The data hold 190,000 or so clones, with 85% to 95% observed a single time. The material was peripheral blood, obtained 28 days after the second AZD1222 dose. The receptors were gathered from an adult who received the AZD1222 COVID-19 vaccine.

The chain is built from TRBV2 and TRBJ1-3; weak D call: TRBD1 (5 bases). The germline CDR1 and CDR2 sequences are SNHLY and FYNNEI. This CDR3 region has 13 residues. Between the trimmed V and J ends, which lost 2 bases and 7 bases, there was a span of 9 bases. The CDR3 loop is CASSEHGGNTIYF. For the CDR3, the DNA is TGTGCCAGCAGTGAACACGGGGGGAACACCATATATTTT.

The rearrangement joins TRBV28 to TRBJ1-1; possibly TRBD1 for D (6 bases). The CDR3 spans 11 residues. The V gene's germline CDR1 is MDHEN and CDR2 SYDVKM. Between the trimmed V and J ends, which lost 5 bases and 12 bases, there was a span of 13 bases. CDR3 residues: CASSNRVLTFF. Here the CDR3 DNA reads TGTGCCAGCAGTAACAGGGTTTTAACTTTCTTT.

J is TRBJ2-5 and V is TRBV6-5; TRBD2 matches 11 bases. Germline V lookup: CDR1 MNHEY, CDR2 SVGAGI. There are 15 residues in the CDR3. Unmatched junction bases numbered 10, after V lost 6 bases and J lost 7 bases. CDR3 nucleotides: TGTGCCAGCAGCGAGGTAGCGGGGGGGCCTGTGACCCAGTACTTC. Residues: CASSEVAGGPVTQYF.

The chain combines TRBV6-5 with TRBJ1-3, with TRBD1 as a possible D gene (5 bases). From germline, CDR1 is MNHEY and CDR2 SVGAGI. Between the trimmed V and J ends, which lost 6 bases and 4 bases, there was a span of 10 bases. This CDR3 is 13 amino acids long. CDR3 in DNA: TGTGCCAGCAGAGGGACGGAGGGAAACACCATATATTTT. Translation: CASRGTEGNTIYF.

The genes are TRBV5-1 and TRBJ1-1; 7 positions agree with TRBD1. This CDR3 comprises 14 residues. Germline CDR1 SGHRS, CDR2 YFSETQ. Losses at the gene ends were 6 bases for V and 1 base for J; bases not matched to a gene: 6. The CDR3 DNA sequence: TGCGCCAGCACCGCGACAGGGCGGAACACTGAAGCTTTCTTT. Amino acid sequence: CASTATGRNTEAFF.

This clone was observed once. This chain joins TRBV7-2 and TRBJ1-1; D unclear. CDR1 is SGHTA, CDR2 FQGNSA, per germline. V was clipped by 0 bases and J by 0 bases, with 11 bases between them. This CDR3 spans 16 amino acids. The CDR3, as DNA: TGTGCCAGCAGCTTAGCGCTGGGCAGTTTGAACACTGAAGCTTTCTTT. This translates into CASSLALGSLNTEAFF.

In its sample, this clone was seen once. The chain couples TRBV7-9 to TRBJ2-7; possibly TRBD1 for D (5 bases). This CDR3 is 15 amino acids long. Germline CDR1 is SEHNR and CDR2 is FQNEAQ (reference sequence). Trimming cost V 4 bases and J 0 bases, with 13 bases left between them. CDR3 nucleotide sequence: TGTGCCAGCAGCTCAACGACCCAGGGCTCCTACGAGCAGTACTTC. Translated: CASSSTTQGSYEQYF.

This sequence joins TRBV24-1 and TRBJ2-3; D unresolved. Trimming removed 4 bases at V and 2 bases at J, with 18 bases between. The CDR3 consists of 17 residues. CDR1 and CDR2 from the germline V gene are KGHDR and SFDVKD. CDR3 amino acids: CATSDRRHLLYTDTQYF. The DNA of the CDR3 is TGTGCCACCAGTGACCGGAGACATCTACTTTACACAGATACGCAGTATTTT.

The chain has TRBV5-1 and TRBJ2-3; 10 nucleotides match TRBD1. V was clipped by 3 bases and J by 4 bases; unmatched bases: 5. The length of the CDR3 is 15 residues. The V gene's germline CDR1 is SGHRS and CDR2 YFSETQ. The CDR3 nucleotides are TGCGCCAGCAGCTGGACCGGGACAGGGGCAGATACGCAGTATTTT. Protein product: CASSWTGTGADTQYF.

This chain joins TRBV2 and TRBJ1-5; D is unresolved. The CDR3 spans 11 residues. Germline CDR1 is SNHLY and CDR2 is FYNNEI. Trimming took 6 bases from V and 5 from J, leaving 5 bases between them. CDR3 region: CASRMDQPQHF. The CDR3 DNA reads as TGTGCCAGCAGAATGGATCAGCCCCAGCATTTT.

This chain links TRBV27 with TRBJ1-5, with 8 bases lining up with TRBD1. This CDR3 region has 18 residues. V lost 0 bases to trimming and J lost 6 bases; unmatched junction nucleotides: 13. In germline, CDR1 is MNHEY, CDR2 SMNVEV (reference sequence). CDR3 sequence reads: CASSLSSPLDRGGQPQHF. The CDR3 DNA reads TGTGCCAGCAGTTTATCATCCCCCCTCGACAGGGGCGGTCAGCCCCAGCATTTT.

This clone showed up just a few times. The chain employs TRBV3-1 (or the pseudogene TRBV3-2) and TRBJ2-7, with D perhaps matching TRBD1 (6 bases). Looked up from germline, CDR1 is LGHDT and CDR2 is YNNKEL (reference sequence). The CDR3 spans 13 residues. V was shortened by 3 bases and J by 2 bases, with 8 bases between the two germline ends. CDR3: CASSQGQAYEQYF. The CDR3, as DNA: TGTGCCAGCAGCCAGGGACAAGCCTACGAGCAGTACTTC.

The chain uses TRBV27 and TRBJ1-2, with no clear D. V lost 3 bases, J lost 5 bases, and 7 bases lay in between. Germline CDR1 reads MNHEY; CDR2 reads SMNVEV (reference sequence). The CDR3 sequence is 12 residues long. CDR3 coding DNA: TGTGCCAGCAGTTTGGAAGGGTATGGCTACACCTTC. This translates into CASSLEGYGYTF.

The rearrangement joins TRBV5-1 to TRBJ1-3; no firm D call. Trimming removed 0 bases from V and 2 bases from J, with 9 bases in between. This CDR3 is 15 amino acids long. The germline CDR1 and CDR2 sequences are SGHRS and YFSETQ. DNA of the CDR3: TGCGCCAGCAGCTTGGATAGACTAACTGGAAACACCATATATTTT. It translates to CASSLDRLTGNTIYF.